What follows are 30 T cell receptor beta chains derived from one specimen sequenced in a study of blood T cell repertoires in COVID-19. TCRdb keeps only in-frame clones here, not all; method: immunoSEQ multiplex PCR. The sample has around 160,000 clones; roughly 82% are singletons. The source material was PBMCs or T cells enriched from blood (not recorded which). The source is a man aged 45-65 years who had recovered from COVID-19.

This chain uses TRBV10-1 with TRBJ2-7; D possibly corresponds to TRBD2 (5 bases). V lost 2 bases and J 7 bases, leaving 12 bases between the germline ends. The germline V gene encodes CDR1 WNHNN and CDR2 SYGVQD (reference sequence). The CDR3 runs 13 residues. CDR3 bases: TGCGCCAGCAGTGAGGCGGCAAGAGGGGAGCAGTACTTC. As protein: CASSEAARGEQYF.

A single count supports this clone. The chain is built from TRBV6-4 and TRBJ1-6; D is unclear. The CDR3 covers 12 residues. Trimming cost V 9 bases and J 7 bases, with 10 bases left between them. The V gene's germline CDR1 is MRHNA and CDR2 SNTAGT. CDR3 coding DNA: TGTGCCAGGACTGAGAGAAATTCACCCCTCCACTTT. Amino acids: CARTERNSPLHF.

CDR3 region: CASSLAFRSYEQYF. CDR3 in DNA: TGCGCCAGCAGCTTGGCCTTTCGCTCCTACGAGCAGTACTTC. The chain links TRBV5-1 to TRBJ2-7; D unclear. The CDR3 contains 14 residues. V was shortened by 0 bases and J by 0 bases, with 7 bases between the two germline ends. Germline CDR1 reads SGHRS; CDR2 reads YFSETQ.

The J gene is TRBJ1-2, the V gene TRBV4-1; TRBD1 aligns across 8 bases. This CDR3 contains 14 residues. Germline V gene sequence: CDR1 MGHRA, CDR2 YSYEKL. V was clipped by 3 bases and J by 7 bases; unmatched bases: 7. The CDR3 DNA reads as TGCGCCAGCAGCCAGGACAGGGATCATCGTGGCTACACCTTC. Translated, it gives CASSQDRDHRGYTF.

The chain recombines TRBV7-2 with TRBJ1-5; TRBD1 might be the D (6 bases). V was pared by 2 bases and J by 6 bases, with 11 bases between. The length of the CDR3 is 14 residues. Germline V CDR1 and CDR2: SGHTA, FQGNSA. In DNA form, the CDR3 reads TGTGCCAGCAGCTTAATCGCGGGGGCTCAGCCCCAGCATTTT. This sequence encodes CASSLIAGAQPQHF.

The chain employs TRBV15 and TRBJ1-2; no firm D call. CDR1 is LNHNV, CDR2 YYDKDF, per germline (reference sequence). The CDR3 covers 14 residues. Trimming stripped 0 bases from V and 4 bases from J, with 9 bases between. The CDR3 nucleotides read TGTGCCACCAGCAGAGATGGCGGGATCTATGGCTACACCTTC. It is translated as CATSRDGGIYGYTF.

The chain combines TRBV18 with TRBJ2-7; 9 nucleotides match TRBD1. Germline CDR1 KGHSH, CDR2 LQKENI. This CDR3 is built from 15 residues. Trimming removed 3 bases from V and 4 bases from J; junction bases left unmatched: 7. The CDR3: CASSPRTGDVYEQYF. CDR3 DNA: TGTGCCAGCTCACCCCGGACAGGGGATGTGTACGAGCAGTACTTC. The complete variable domain, with remaining parts taken from reference TRBV18 and TRBJ2-7, reads NAGVMQNPRHLVRRRGQEARLRCSPMKGHSHVYWYRQLPEEGLKFMVYLQKENIIDESGMPKERFSAEFPKEGPSILRIQQVVRGDSAAYFCASSPRTGDVYEQYFGPGTRLTVT.

This clone was detected once. The V gene is TRBV4-2, the J gene TRBJ2-3; 9 bases line up with TRBD2. CDR1 and CDR2 from the germline V gene are LGHNA and YNFKEQ. The J segment lost 1 base and the V segment lost 0 bases, leaving 2 bases of the junction unmatched. This CDR3 region has 16 residues. Here the CDR3 DNA reads TGTGCCAGCAGCCAAGAGGCGGGGGGGCGCACAGATACGCAGTATTTT. Protein: CASSQEAGGRTDTQYF.

The J gene is TRBJ2-1, the V gene TRBV30, with a weak D call TRBD1 (6 bases). The CDR3 length is 14 residues. Germline assignment: CDR1 GTSNPN and CDR2 SVGIG (reference sequence). Between the trimmed V and J ends, which lost 2 bases and 7 bases, there was a span of 15 bases. CDR3 coding DNA: TGTGCCTGGAGTTCGGACAGCGCCTTTAATGAGCAGTTCTTC. This translates into CAWSSDSAFNEQFF.

V usage is TRBV10-3 and J usage is TRBJ1-2, with D uncertain. Germline CDR1 is ENHRY and CDR2 is SYGVKD. The CDR3 is 12 residues long. V was shortened by 3 bases and J by 3 bases, with 5 bases between the two germline ends. The CDR3 DNA sequence: TGTGCCATCAGTGACGACTACTATGGCTACACCTTC. Protein sequence: CAISDDYYGYTF.

V is TRBV5-1 and J is TRBJ2-5; 7 nucleotides line up with TRBD2. The germline V gene encodes CDR1 SGHRS and CDR2 YFSETQ. The CDR3 sequence is 14 residues long. The V gene end was trimmed by 4 bases and the J gene end by 5 bases; junction bases not matched to a gene: 8. The chain's CDR3 is CASSPGGAGETQYF. As DNA, the CDR3 is TGCGCCAGCAGCCCGGGGGGTGCGGGGGAGACCCAGTACTTC.

The gene calls are TRBV5-1 and TRBJ2-5, with 8 bases fitting TRBD1. The V gene's germline CDR1 is SGHRS and CDR2 YFSETQ. This CDR3 is 14 amino acids long. J was trimmed by 5 bases and V by 2 bases; bases with no gene match: 5. CDR3 protein: CASSFRRGRETQYF. The CDR3 bases are TGCGCCAGCAGCTTCCGCAGGGGGCGTGAGACCCAGTACTTC.

V is TRBV2 and J is TRBJ1-5; D is uncertain. The germline V and J ends were trimmed by 2 bases and 8 bases, with 13 bases remaining between them. The CDR3 runs 14 residues. Germline-derived CDR1 and CDR2 are SNHLY and FYNNEI. CDR3 amino acids: CASSEFSLTEPQHF. The CDR3 DNA sequence: TGTGCCAGCAGTGAATTCAGTCTTACAGAGCCCCAGCATTTT.

V and J are TRBV14 and TRBJ2-5; TRBD1 might be the D (7 bases). The CDR3 spans 14 residues. In germline, CDR1 is SGHDN, CDR2 FVKESK. Trimming cost V 3 bases and J 9 bases, with 17 bases left between them. The CDR3 DNA reads TGTGCCAGCAGCCAGGCGGGACAGCGAAGGCCCCAGTACTTC. Amino acids: CASSQAGQRRPQYF.

V gene TRBV7-3 combines with J gene TRBJ1-1; unclear D gene. Germline CDR1 reads SGHTA; CDR2 reads FQGTGA. The length of the CDR3 is 14 residues. Trimming cost V 1 base and J 1 base, with 7 bases left between them. CDR3 sequence reads: CASSLMARNTEAFF. Here the CDR3 DNA reads TGTGCCAGCAGCTTAATGGCTAGGAACACTGAAGCTTTCTTT.

In this sample, this clone turned up once. In the same sample, other DNA sequences code for this CDR3. J is TRBJ2-3 and V is TRBV5-1, with D perhaps matching TRBD1 (5 bases). The CDR3 loop spans 15 amino acids. Germline CDR1 reads SGHRS; CDR2 reads YFSETQ. V was pared by 0 bases and J by 0 bases, with 8 bases between. The CDR3 loop is CASSLDGASTDTQYF. As DNA, the CDR3 is TGCGCCAGCAGCTTGGATGGGGCTAGCACAGATACGCAGTATTTT.

This chain connects TRBV24-1 to TRBJ2-1, with TRBD2 matching 11 bases. There are 16 residues in the CDR3. Germline-derived CDR1 and CDR2 are KGHDR and SFDVKD. The trim removed 4 bases at V and 8 bases at J, leaving 9 bases unmatched. In DNA, the CDR3 is TGTGCCACCAGTGAACCGACTAGCGGGACTCTCGATGAGCAGTTCTTC. Translation gives CATSEPTSGTLDEQFF.

V usage is TRBV29-1 and J usage is TRBJ1-2, with 9 bases matching TRBD1. The CDR3 spans 15 residues. V gave up 0 bases and J gave up 3 bases; unmatched junction bases: 5. Germline CDR1 and CDR2: SQVTM and ANQGSEA. As DNA, the CDR3 is TGCAGCGTTGAAGATCCACGACAGGGGGACTATGGCTACACCTTC. As protein: CSVEDPRQGDYGYTF.

The V call is TRBV3-1 (or the pseudogene TRBV3-2), the J call TRBJ2-1; D gene unclear. CDR3 length: 12 amino acids. V was trimmed by 4 bases and J by 5 bases, leaving 6 bases between them. Germline-derived CDR1 and CDR2 are LGHDT and YNNKEL (reference sequence). CDR3 nucleotide sequence: TGTGCCAGCAGCCCCACAGACAATGAGCAGTTCTTC. This gives the protein CASSPTDNEQFF.

The chain joins TRBV7-8 to TRBJ2-3; D is possibly TRBD2 (6 bases). V lost 0 bases to trimming and J lost 1 base, with 20 bases between them. The CDR3 totals 19 residues. CDR1 and CDR2 (germline): SGHVS, FQNEAQ. DNA for the CDR3: TGTGCCAGCAGCTTAGCCCTTACTCGACTAGTTTCCGGCACAGATACGCAGTATTTT. Amino acid sequence: CASSLALTRLVSGTDTQYF.

The chain carries TRBV3-1 (or the pseudogene TRBV3-2) and TRBJ2-3, with TRBD1 matching over 9 bases. This CDR3 has 15 amino acids. Germline V gene data show CDR1 as LGHDT and CDR2 as YNNKEL (reference sequence). V dropped 6 bases and J dropped 0; count of bases not matched to a gene: 4. The CDR3 here is CASSSGTGSTDTQYF. DNA of the CDR3: TGTGCCAGCAGTTCCGGGACAGGGAGCACAGATACGCAGTATTTT.

The rearrangement links TRBV21-1 to TRBJ1-2; the D call TRBD1 from the table was never checked on the DNA. TRBV21-1 represents a pseudogene. The CDR3 runs to 16 residues. CDR3 coding DNA: TGTGCCAGCAGCAAAAGAACGAGATGCAGGAACTATGGCTACACCTTC. Residues: CASSKRTRCRNYGYTF.

The chain links TRBV19 to TRBJ2-3, with TRBD1 matching 10 bases. The trim removed 4 bases at V and 5 bases at J, leaving 9 bases unmatched. CDR1 and CDR2 (germline): LNHDA, SQIVND (reference sequence). The CDR3 loop spans 16 amino acids. The CDR3 loop is CASSTFRGQGRDTQYF. The CDR3, as DNA: TGTGCCAGTAGTACCTTTCGGGGACAGGGGAGAGATACGCAGTATTTT. Based on the CDR3 plus reference TRBV19 and TRBJ2-3, the full variable domain is DGGITQSPKYLFRKEGQNVTLSCEQNLNHDAMYWYRQDPGQGLRLIYYSQIVNDFQKGDIAEGYSVSREKKESFPLTVTSAQKNPTAFYLCASSTFRGQGRDTQYFGPGTRLTVL.

This clone has only one observation. The chain carries TRBV19 and TRBJ2-3; maybe TRBD2 (5 bases). Per germline, CDR1 LNHDA and CDR2 SQIVND (reference sequence). This CDR3 contains 17 residues. V was cut by 5 bases and J by 2 bases, with 20 bases left in between. In DNA form, the CDR3 reads TGTGCCAGTAGTCTGACTTTAGGGCGGGCCACCACAGATACGCAGTATTTT. As protein: CASSLTLGRATTDTQYF.

The rearrangement joins TRBV3-1 (or the pseudogene TRBV3-2) to TRBJ2-1, with 11 nucleotides matching TRBD2. Germline CDR1 LGHDT, CDR2 YNNKEL (reference sequence). This CDR3 spans 16 amino acids. V lost 1 base and J lost 4; bases outside the gene matches: 3. The CDR3 coding sequence is TGTGCCAGCAGCCAAGGTCGACTAGCGGGATACAATGAGCAGTTCTTC. Its protein product is CASSQGRLAGYNEQFF.

The rearrangement joins TRBV6-5 to TRBJ2-1; the match to TRBD2 covers 8 bases. After removal of 2 bases from V and 9 bases from J, the junction contained 12 bases not matched to a gene. The CDR3 contains 16 residues. Germline V CDR1 and CDR2: MNHEY, SVGAGI. The CDR3 DNA follows: TGTGCCAGCAGTTACGCTCTAGCGGGTGGGTTCAGTGAGCAGTTCTTC. Amino acids: CASSYALAGGFSEQFF.

This chain links TRBV7-8 with TRBJ1-5; 7 nucleotides agree with TRBD1. There are 14 residues in the CDR3. V lost 5 bases, J lost 7 bases, and 8 bases stayed unmatched. Looked up from germline, CDR1 is SGHVS and CDR2 is FQNEAQ. CDR3 coding DNA: TGTGCCAGCAGCCCCGCAGGGGGTAGGCAGCCCCAGCATTTT. Translated: CASSPAGGRQPQHF.

The chain couples TRBV9 to TRBJ1-2; TRBD1 matches 7 bases. This CDR3 has 16 residues. Germline V gene data show CDR1 as SGDLS and CDR2 as YYNGEE. The V gene end was trimmed by 4 bases and the J gene end by 3 bases; junction bases not matched to a gene: 12. DNA of the CDR3: TGTGCCAGCAGCCCGGAGCCGACAGGGAATCACTATGGCTACACCTTC. Encoded protein: CASSPEPTGNHYGYTF.

The V call is TRBV11-2, the J call TRBJ1-3; D is undetermined. Germline CDR1 SGHAT, CDR2 FQNNGV. The CDR3 loop spans 16 amino acids. V lost 1 base and J 0 bases, leaving 10 bases between the germline ends. The CDR3 region is CASSLVQPNSGNTIYF. DNA for the CDR3: TGTGCCAGCAGCTTAGTACAGCCCAACTCTGGAAACACCATATATTTT.

This clone was recorded once. The chain joins TRBV28 to TRBJ1-4; TRBD1 agrees at 8 bases. The V gene end was trimmed by 4 bases and the J gene end by 6 bases; junction bases not matched to a gene: 4. The CDR3 length is 14 residues. Germline V gene sequence: CDR1 MDHEN, CDR2 SYDVKM. The CDR3 DNA follows: TGTGCCAGCAGTTCGCCGGGACAGGATGAAAAACTGTTTTTT. Protein: CASSSPGQDEKLFF.